This T cell receptor beta chain appears in the sequencing data of a study of shared clonotypes between healthy human individuals. Germline CDR1 and CDR2: MNHEY and SMNVEV (reference sequence). The CDR3 has 15 residues. Trimming pared 2 bases from V and 7 bases from J, leaving 14 bases between. It was at deep level that the assay was run. In the original workflow: Because ImmunoSEQ provided only junction sequences with no quality scores, the filtering differed. Clones were read by immunoSEQ multiplex PCR, and TCRdb kept only the in-frame ones, dropping some. The D gene and trimming were derived from the DNA, and the V and J assignments and clone size from that table. Of 2 million to 3 million clones in the sample, approximately 94% were seen once.

The chain carries TRBV27 and TRBJ2-2; D not certain. The sequence came from a man aged 18 to 29 in good health. Some clones in this sample may be carry-over from other donors' samples. The sequencing input was naive CD4+ T cells from PBMCs. Sample subset: CD45RA+ positively selected. CDR3 in DNA: TGTGCCAGCAGTTTAGTGGGATCCTGGTACGGGGAGCTGTTTTTT. Its protein is CASSLVGSWYGELFF.